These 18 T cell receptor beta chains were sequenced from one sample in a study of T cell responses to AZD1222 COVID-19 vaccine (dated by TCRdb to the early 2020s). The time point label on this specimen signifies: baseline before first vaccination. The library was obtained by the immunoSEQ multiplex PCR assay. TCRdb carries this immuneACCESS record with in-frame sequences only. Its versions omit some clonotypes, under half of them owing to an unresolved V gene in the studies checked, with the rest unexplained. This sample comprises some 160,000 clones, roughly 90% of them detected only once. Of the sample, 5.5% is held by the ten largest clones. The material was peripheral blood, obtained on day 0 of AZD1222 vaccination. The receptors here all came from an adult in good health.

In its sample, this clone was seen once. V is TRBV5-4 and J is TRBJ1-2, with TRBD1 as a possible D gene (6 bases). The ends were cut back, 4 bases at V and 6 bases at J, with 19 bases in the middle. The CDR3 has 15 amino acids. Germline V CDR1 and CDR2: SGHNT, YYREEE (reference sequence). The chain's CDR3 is CASSTNPGVSHGYTF. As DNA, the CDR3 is TGTGCCAGCAGCACAAACCCAGGGGTGAGTCATGGCTACACCTTC.

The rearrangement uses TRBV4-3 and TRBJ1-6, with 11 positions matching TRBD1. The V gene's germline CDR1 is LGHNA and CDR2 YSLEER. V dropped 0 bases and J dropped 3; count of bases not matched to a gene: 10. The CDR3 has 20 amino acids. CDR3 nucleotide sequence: TGCGCCAGCAGCCAAGATCGCCTCGGGACAGGGGGTCTCTATAATTCACCCCTCCACTTT. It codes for CASSQDRLGTGGLYNSPLHF.

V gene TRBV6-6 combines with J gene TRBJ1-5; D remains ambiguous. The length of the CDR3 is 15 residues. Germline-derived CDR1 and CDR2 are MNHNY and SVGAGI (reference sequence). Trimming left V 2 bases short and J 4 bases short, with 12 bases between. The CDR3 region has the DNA TGTGCCAGCAGTTACGGGGTGGAGGCTAATCAGCCCCAGCATTTT. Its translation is CASSYGVEANQPQHF.

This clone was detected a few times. The CDR3 protein is CASSRSGGSETQYF. The CDR3, as DNA: TGTGCCAGCAGCCGTAGCGGGGGTTCGGAGACCCAGTACTTC. The chain uses TRBV7-2 and TRBJ2-5; 9 nucleotides align to TRBD2. The J segment lost 5 bases and the V segment lost 5 bases, leaving 6 bases of the junction unmatched. CDR1 SGHTA and CDR2 FQGNSA come from the germline V gene. The CDR3 runs to 14 residues.

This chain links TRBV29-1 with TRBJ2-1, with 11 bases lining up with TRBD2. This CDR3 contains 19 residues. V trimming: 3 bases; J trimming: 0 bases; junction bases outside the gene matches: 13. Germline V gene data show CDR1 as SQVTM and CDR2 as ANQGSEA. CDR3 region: CSVDGLAGRERSSYNEQFF. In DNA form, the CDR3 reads TGCAGCGTTGATGGACTAGCGGGCAGAGAAAGGAGCTCCTACAATGAGCAGTTCTTC.

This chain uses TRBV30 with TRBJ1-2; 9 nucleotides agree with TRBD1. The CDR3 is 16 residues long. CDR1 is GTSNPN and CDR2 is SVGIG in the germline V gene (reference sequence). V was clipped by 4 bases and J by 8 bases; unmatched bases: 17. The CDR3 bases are TGTGCCTGGATCCCGGGACAGGGATGGGGCTATAGGGGCTACACCTTC. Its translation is CAWIPGQGWGYRGYTF.

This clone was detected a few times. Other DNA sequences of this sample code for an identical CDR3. CDR3 nucleotide sequence: TGTGCCAGCAGAAGACAGGGACAAGAGACCCAGTACTTC. It translates to CASRRQGQETQYF. The V and J genes are TRBV28 and TRBJ2-5, with 7 bases fitting TRBD1. The CDR3 is 13 residues long. Germline-derived CDR1 and CDR2 are MDHEN and SYDVKM. V lost 6 bases and J lost 2; bases outside the gene matches: 3. Filled out from reference TRBV28 and TRBJ2-5, the complete variable domain reads DVKVTQSSRYLVKRTGEKVFLECVQDMDHENMFWYRQDPGLGLRLIYFSYDVKMKEKGDIPEGYSVSREKKERFSLILESASTNQTSMYLCASRRQGQETQYFGPGTRLLVL.

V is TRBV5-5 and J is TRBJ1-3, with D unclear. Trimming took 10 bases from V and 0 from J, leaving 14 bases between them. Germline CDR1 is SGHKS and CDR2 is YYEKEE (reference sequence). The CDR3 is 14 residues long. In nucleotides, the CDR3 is TGTGCCGGAAATCAGGAGATCTCTGGAAACACCATATATTTT. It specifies CAGNQEISGNTIYF.

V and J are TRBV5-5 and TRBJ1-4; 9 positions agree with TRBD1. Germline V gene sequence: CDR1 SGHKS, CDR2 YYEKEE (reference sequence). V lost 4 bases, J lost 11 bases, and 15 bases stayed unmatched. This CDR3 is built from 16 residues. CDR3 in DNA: TGTGCCAGCAGCGATTCCGGAACAGGGGGCGGCCGGAAACTGTTTTTT. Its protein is CASSDSGTGGGRKLFF.

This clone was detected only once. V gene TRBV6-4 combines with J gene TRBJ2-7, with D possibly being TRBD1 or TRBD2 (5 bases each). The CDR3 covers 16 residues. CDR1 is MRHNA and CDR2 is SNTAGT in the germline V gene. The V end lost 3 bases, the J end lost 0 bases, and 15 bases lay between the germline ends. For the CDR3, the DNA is TGTGCCAGCAGTGAGCCGGGACGGAGGAGCTCCTACGAGCAGTACTTC. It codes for CASSEPGRRSSYEQYF.

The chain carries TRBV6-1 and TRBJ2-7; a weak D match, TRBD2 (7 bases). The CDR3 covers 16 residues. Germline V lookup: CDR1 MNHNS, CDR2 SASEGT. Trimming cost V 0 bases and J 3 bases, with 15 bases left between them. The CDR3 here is CASSEALAGANYEQYF. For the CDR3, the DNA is TGTGCCAGCAGTGAAGCGTTGGCGGGGGCGAACTACGAGCAGTACTTC.

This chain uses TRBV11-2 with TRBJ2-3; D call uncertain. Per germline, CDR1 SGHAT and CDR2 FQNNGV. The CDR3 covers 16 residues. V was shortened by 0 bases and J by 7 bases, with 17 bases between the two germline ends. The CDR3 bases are TGTGCCAGCAGCTTAGATGGAAGGTTCGAGGAGAATACGCAGTATTTT. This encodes CASSLDGRFEENTQYF.

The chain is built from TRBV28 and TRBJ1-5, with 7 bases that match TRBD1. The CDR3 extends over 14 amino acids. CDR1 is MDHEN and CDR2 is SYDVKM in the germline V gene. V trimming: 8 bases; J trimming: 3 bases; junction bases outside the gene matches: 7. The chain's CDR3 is CASGGGQPNQPQHF. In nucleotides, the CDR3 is TGTGCCAGCGGGGGGGGACAGCCCAATCAGCCCCAGCATTTT.

The CDR3 sequence is CAWSEQGGSNQPQHF. For the CDR3, the DNA is TGTGCCTGGAGTGAACAGGGGGGTAGCAATCAGCCCCAGCATTTT. This chain links TRBV30 with TRBJ1-5; 8 nucleotides match TRBD1. The CDR3 runs to 15 residues. V trimming: 1 base; J trimming: 0 bases; junction bases outside the gene matches: 2. Germline CDR1 GTSNPN, CDR2 SVGIG (reference sequence).

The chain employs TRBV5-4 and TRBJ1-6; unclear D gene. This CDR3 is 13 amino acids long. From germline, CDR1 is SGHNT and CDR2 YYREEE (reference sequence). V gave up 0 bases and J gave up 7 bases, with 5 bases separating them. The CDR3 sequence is CASSLEWNSPLHF. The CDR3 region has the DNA TGTGCCAGCAGCTTGGAATGGAATTCACCCCTCCACTTT.

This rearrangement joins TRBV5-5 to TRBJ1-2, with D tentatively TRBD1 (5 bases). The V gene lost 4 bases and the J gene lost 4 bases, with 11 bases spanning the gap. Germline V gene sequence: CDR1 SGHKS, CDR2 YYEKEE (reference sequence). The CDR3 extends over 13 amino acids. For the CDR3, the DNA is TGTGCCAGCAGCCTAACCGGGGCCTATGGCTACACCTTC. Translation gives CASSLTGAYGYTF.

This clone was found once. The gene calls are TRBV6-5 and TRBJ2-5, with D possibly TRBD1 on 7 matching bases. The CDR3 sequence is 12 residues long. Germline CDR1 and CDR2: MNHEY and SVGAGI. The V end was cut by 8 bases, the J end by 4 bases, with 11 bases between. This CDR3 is CASDQGGETQYF. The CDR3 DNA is TGTGCCAGCGATCAGGGGGGAGAGACCCAGTACTTC.

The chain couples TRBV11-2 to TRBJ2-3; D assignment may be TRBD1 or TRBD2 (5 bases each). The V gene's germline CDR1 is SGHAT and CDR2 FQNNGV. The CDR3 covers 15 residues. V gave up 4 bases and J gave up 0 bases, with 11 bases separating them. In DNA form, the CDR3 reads TGTGCCAGCAGCTGGGACGGAAAGAGCACAGATACGCAGTATTTT. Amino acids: CASSWDGKSTDTQYF.